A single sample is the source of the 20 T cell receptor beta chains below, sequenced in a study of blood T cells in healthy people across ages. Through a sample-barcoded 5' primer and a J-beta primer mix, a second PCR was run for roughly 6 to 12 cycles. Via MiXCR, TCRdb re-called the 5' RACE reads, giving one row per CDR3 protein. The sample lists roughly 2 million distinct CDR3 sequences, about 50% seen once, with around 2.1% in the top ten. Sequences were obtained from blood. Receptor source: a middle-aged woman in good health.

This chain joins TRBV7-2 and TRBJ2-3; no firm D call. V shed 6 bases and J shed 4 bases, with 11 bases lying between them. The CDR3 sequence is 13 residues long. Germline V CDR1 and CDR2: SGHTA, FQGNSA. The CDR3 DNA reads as TGTGCCAGCAGAAGGCCTCCCTCAGATACGCAGTATTTT. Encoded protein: CASRRPPSDTQYF.

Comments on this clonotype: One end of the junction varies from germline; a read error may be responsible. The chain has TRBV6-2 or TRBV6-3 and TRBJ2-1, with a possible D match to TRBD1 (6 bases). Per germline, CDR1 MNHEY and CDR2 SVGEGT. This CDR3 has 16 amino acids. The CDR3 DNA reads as TGTACCAGCAGTCGCGGACAGAGACGAAACTACAATGAGCAGTTCTTC. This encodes CTSSRGQRRNYNEQFF.

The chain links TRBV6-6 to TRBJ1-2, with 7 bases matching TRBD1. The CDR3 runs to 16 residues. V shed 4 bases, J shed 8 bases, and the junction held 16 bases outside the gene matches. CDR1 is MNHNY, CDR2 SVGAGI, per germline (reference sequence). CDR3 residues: CASSFTGDKPEEGYTF. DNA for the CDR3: TGTGCCAGCAGTTTTACAGGGGACAAGCCGGAAGAGGGCTACACCTTC.

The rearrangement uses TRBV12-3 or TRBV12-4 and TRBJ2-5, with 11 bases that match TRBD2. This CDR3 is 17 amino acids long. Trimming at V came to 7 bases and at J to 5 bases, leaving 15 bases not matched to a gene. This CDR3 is CASTSPTSGVRGETQYF. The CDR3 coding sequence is TGTGCCAGCACCTCCCCGACTAGCGGGGTTCGGGGGGAGACCCAGTACTTC.

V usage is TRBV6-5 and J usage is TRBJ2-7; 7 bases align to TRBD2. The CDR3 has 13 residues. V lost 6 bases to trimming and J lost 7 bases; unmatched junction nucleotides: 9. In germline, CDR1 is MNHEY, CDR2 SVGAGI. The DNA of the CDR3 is TGTGCCAGCAGGGAAGGACTAGTTGGGGAGCAGTACTTC. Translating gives CASREGLVGEQYF.

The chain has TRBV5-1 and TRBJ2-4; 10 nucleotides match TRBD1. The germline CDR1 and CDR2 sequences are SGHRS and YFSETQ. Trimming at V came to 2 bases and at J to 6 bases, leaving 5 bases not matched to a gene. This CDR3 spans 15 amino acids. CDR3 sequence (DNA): TGCGCCAGCAGCTTTATGAGGACAGGGGGAAACATTCAGTACTTC. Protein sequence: CASSFMRTGGNIQYF.

CDR3 coding DNA: TGTGCCAGCAGTTTTGCCGGACAGGGAAAAAAAGAGACCCAGTACTTC. Translation gives CASSFAGQGKKETQYF. The genes are TRBV25-1 and TRBJ2-5, with TRBD1 matching over 8 bases. CDR1 MGHDK and CDR2 SYGVNS come from the germline V gene. V shed 5 bases, J shed 3 bases, and the junction held 11 bases outside the gene matches. The CDR3 is made up of 16 amino acids.

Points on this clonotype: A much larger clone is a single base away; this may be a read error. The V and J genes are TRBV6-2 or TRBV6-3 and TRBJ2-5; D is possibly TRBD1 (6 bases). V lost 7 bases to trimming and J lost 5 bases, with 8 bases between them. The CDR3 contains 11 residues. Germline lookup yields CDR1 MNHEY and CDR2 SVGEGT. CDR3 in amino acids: CASKGDETQYF. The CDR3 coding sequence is TGTGCCAGCAAGGGGGATGAGACCCAGTACTTC.

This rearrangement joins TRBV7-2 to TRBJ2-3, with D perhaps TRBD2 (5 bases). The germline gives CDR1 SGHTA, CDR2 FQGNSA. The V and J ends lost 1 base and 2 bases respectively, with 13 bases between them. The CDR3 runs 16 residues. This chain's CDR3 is CASSLVCGPSTDTQYF. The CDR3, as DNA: TGTGCCAGCAGCTTAGTGTGCGGGCCCTCCACAGATACGCAGTATTTT.

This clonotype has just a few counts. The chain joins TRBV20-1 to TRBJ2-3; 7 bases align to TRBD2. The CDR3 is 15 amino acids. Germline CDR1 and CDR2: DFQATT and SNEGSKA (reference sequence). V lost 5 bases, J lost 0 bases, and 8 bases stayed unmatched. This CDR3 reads CSAPSRGVSTDTQYF. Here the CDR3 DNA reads TGCAGTGCTCCCAGTCGGGGGGTTAGCACAGATACGCAGTATTTT.

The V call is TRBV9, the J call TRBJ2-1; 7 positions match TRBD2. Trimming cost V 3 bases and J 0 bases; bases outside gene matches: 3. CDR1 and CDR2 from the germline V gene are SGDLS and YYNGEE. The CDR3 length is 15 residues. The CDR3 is CASSAGLPSYNEQFF. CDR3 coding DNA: TGTGCCAGCAGCGCGGGACTACCCTCCTACAATGAGCAGTTCTTC.

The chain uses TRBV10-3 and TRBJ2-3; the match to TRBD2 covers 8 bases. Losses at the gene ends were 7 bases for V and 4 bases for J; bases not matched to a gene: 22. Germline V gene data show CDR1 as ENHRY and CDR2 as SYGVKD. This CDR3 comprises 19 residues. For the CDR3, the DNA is TGTGCCATCATTCAGCCTGGGACTAGTGGCGCGGAGCCCCCAGATACGCAGTATTTT. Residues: CAIIQPGTSGAEPPDTQYF.

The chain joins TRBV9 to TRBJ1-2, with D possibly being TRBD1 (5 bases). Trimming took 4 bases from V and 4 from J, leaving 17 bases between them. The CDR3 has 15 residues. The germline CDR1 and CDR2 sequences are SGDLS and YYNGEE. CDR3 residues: CASSPQGSGFYGYTF. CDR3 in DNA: TGTGCCAGCAGCCCGCAGGGAAGTGGTTTCTATGGCTACACCTTC.

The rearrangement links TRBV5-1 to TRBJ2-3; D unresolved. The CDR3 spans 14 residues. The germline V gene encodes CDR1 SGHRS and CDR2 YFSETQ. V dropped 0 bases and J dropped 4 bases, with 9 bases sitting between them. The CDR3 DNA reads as TGCGCCAGCAGCTTGGATGGGGTACCAGATACGCAGTATTTT. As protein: CASSLDGVPDTQYF.

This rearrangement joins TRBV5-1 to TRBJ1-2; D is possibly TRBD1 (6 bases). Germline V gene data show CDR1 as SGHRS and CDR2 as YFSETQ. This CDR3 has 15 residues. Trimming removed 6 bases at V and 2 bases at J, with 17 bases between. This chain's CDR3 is CASNPRQATNYGYTF. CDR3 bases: TGCGCCAGCAACCCAAGACAGGCGACGAACTATGGCTACACCTTC.

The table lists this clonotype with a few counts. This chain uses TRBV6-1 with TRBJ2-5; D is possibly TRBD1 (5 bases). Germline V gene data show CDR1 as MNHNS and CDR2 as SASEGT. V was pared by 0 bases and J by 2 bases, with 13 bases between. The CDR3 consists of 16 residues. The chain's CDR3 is CASSEAPDMMQETQYF. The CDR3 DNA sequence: TGTGCCAGCAGTGAAGCTCCGGACATGATGCAAGAGACCCAGTACTTC.

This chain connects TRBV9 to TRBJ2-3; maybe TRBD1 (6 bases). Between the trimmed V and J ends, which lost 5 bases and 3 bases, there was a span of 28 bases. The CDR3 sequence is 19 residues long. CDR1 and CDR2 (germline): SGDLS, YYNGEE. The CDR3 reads CASRRNDRNLNELTDTQYF. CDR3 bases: TGTGCCAGCAGAAGGAACGACAGGAACCTAAACGAACTTACAGATACGCAGTATTTT.

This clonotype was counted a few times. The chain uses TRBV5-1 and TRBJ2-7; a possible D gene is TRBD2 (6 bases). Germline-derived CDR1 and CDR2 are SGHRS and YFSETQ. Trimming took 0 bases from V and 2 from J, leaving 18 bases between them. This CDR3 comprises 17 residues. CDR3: CASSLGGERRAPYEQYF. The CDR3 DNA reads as TGCGCCAGCAGCTTGGGGGGGGAGCGCCGCGCACCCTACGAGCAGTACTTC. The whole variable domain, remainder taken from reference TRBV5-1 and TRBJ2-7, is KAGVTQTPRYLIKTRGQQVTLSCSPISGHRSVSWYQQTPGQGLQFLFEYFSETQRNKGNFPGRFSGRQFSNSRSEMNVSTLELGDSALYLCASSLGGERRAPYEQYFGPGTRLTVT.

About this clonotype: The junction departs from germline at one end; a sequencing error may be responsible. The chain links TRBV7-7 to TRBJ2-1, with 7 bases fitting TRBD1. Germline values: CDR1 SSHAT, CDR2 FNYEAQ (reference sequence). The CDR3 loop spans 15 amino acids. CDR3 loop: CASSQDGTERNEQFF. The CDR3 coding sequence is TGTGCTAGCAGCCAGGACGGGACAGAGCGGAATGAGCAGTTCTTC. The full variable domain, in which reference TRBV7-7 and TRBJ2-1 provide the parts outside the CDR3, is GAGVSQSPRYKVTKRGQDVTLRCDPISSHATLYWYQQALGQGPEFLTYFNYEAQPDKSGLPSDRFSAERPEGSISTLTIQRTEQRDSAMYRCASSQDGTERNEQFFGPGTRLTVL.

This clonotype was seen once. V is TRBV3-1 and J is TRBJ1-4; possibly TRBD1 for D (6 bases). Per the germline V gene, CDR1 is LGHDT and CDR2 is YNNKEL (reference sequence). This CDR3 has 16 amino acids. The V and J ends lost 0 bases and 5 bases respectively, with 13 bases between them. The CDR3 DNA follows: TGTGCCAGCAGCCAAGAATGGGCCCAGGGGAATGAAAAACTGTTTTTT. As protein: CASSQEWAQGNEKLFF.